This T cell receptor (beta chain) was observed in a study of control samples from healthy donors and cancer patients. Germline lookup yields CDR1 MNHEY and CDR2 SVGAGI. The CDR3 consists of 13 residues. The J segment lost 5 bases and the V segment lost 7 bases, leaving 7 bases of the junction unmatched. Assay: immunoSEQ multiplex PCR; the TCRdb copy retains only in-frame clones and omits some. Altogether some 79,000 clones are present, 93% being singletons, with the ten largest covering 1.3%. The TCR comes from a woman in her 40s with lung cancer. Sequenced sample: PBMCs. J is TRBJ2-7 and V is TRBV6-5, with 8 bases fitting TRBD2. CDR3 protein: CASKRGGGHEQYF. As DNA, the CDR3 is TGTGCCAGCAAAAGGGGCGGGGGGCACGAGCAGTACTTC.